This T cell receptor beta chain is from a study of blood T cells in healthy people across ages. Study-wide points: Strong correlation was found linking TCR beta diversity to naive T cell percentage.

This clonotype was recorded a few times. Antigen unknown. V gave up 0 bases and J gave up 8 bases, with 16 bases separating them. The CDR3 has 15 residues. Germline CDR1 and CDR2: LGHNA and YSLEER. A sample-barcoded 5' primer and a J-beta primer mix were used in a second PCR of roughly 6 to 11 cycles. TCRdb ran MiXCR on the 5' RACE reads and lists one entry per CDR3 protein. The profile shows roughly 1.5 million distinct CDR3 sequences, 35% to 45% of them singletons. The origin of this receptor is a woman aged 18-35 years in good health. Sequencing was performed on blood. The V gene is TRBV4-3, the J gene TRBJ1-2; weak D call: TRBD1 (5 bases). The CDR3: CASSQDGAVRWGYTF. In nucleotides, the CDR3 is TGCGCCAGCAGCCAAGATGGGGCAGTGAGGTGGGGCTACACCTTC.